This is a list of T cell receptor beta chains from one sample in a study of T cells in Graves' hyperthyroidism and ophthalmopathy. TCRdb passed the multiplex PCR reads through MiXCR, listing each CDR3 protein once. The data hold more than 650,000 distinct CDR3 sequences, with 14% observed a single time. The sample taken for sequencing was blood. These receptors were obtained from a woman between 18 and 29 years old with Graves' hyperthyroidism. Both conserved end residues are part of each CDR3. D genes are given only for firm matches. Clone size is not always given. Where it is, it says once, few, many or a class for expanded clones.

j_call: TRBJ1-5
v_call: TRBV19
clone_size: .
d_call: TRBD1
cdr3_length: 16
cdr3_aa: CASTEIDRGRGQPQHF
cdr3_nt: TGTGCCAGTACCGAAATCGACAGGGGGCGAGGACAGCCCCAGCATTTT

j_call: TRBJ1-6
v_call: TRBV10-3
clone_size: few
d_call: TRBD1
cdr3_length: 13
cdr3_aa: CAIRGTGNSPLHF
cdr3_nt: TGTGCCATCAGAGGGACAGGAAATTCACCCCTCCACTTT

j_call: TRBJ2-1
v_call: TRBV5-4
clone_size: .
d_call: .
cdr3_length: 13
cdr3_aa: CASSFTVGVEQFF
cdr3_nt: TGTGCCAGCAGCTTTACCGTGGGGGTTGAGCAGTTCTTC

j_call: TRBJ2-2
v_call: TRBV4-3
clone_size: .
d_call: .
cdr3_length: 15
cdr3_aa: CASSQDVTYTGELFF
cdr3_nt: TGCGCCAGCAGCCAAGATGTTACGTACACCGGGGAGCTGTTTTTT

j_call: TRBJ2-2
v_call: TRBV12-3/TRBV12-4
clone_size: few
d_call: TRBD1
cdr3_length: 15
cdr3_aa: CASSSPGQGYRELFF
cdr3_nt: TGTGCCAGCAGCTCACCGGGACAGGGGTATCGGGAGCTGTTTTTT

j_call: TRBJ2-3
v_call: TRBV12-3/TRBV12-4
clone_size: many
d_call: .
cdr3_length: 12
cdr3_aa: CASSFPPDTQYF
cdr3_nt: TGTGCCAGCAGTTTTCCTCCAGATACGCAGTATTTT

j_call: TRBJ2-4
v_call: TRBV12-3/TRBV12-4
clone_size: few
d_call: TRBD2
cdr3_length: 15
cdr3_aa: CASSFSGSAKNIQYF
cdr3_nt: TGTGCCAGCAGTTTCAGCGGGAGTGCCAAAAACATTCAGTACTTC

j_call: TRBJ2-1
v_call: TRBV6-7
clone_size: few
d_call: TRBD2
cdr3_length: 18
cdr3_aa: CASSQKLAGGGSYNEQFF
cdr3_nt: TGTGCCAGCAGTCAGAAGCTAGCGGGGGGGGGGTCCTACAATGAGCAGTTCTTC

j_call: TRBJ2-7
v_call: TRBV24-1
clone_size: many
d_call: .
cdr3_length: 13
cdr3_aa: CATSDLGRGEQYF
cdr3_nt: TGTGCCACCAGTGATTTGGGGAGAGGGGAGCAGTACTTC

j_call: TRBJ2-7
v_call: TRBV13
clone_size: once
d_call: .
cdr3_length: 13
cdr3_aa: CASSLTSWNEQYF
cdr3_nt: TGTGCCAGCAGCTTAACTAGTTGGAACGAGCAGTACTTC

j_call: TRBJ2-1
v_call: TRBV29-1
clone_size: few
d_call: .
cdr3_length: 14
cdr3_aa: CSVEGDGSESEQFF
cdr3_nt: TGCAGCGTTGAGGGCGACGGTTCGGAGAGTGAGCAGTTCTTC

j_call: TRBJ2-1
v_call: TRBV28
clone_size: many
d_call: TRBD1
cdr3_length: 22
cdr3_aa: CASTLPTPKNTTTGEVRNEQFF
cdr3_nt: TGTGCCAGCACTTTACCGACCCCAAAAAATACAACGACAGGGGAGGTTAGGAATGAGCAGTTCTTC

j_call: TRBJ2-7
v_call: TRBV3-1
clone_size: .
d_call: .
cdr3_length: 15
cdr3_aa: CASSQDVDYLDEQYF
cdr3_nt: TGTGCCAGCAGCCAAGATGTGGACTACCTCGACGAGCAGTACTTC

j_call: TRBJ2-1
v_call: TRBV2
clone_size: many
d_call: .
cdr3_length: 17
cdr3_aa: CASWYLYRALKGNEQFF
cdr3_nt: TGTGCCAGCTGGTACCTTTACAGGGCCCTCAAAGGAAATGAGCAGTTCTTC

j_call: TRBJ2-1
v_call: TRBV24-1
clone_size: many
d_call: TRBD2
cdr3_length: 14
cdr3_aa: CATDAGGSYNEQFF
cdr3_nt: TGTGCCACTGACGCGGGAGGCTCCTACAATGAGCAGTTCTTC

j_call: TRBJ1-4
v_call: TRBV5-5
clone_size: few
d_call: .
cdr3_length: 12
cdr3_aa: CASSLLKEKLFF
cdr3_nt: TGTGCCAGCAGCCTCCTCAAGGAAAAACTGTTTTTT

j_call: TRBJ2-7
v_call: TRBV12-3/TRBV12-4
clone_size: few
d_call: TRBD2
cdr3_length: 16
cdr3_aa: CASSLTSGRASYEQYF
cdr3_nt: TGTGCCAGCAGCCTGACTAGCGGGAGGGCCTCCTACGAGCAGTACTTC

j_call: TRBJ2-1
v_call: TRBV6-1
clone_size: .
d_call: TRBD2
cdr3_length: 16
cdr3_aa: CASSQLAATSYNEQFF
cdr3_nt: TGTGCCAGCAGTCAACTAGCGGCAACTTCCTACAATGAGCAGTTCTTC

j_call: TRBJ2-7
v_call: TRBV28
clone_size: many
d_call: TRBD2
cdr3_length: 14
cdr3_aa: CASSLKREGDEQYF
cdr3_nt: TGTGCCAGCAGTTTGAAGCGGGAGGGGGACGAGCAGTACTTC

j_call: TRBJ2-7
v_call: TRBV6-2/TRBV6-3
clone_size: many
d_call: TRBD1
cdr3_length: 16
cdr3_aa: CASSYNPGQGLYEQYF
cdr3_nt: TGTGCCAGCAGTTACAACCCGGGACAGGGTCTTTACGAGCAGTACTTC

j_call: TRBJ1-1
v_call: TRBV18
clone_size: many
d_call: .
cdr3_length: 14
cdr3_aa: CASSPLGQNTGAFF
cdr3_nt: TGTGCCAGCTCACCACTCGGACAGAACACTGGAGCTTTCTTT

j_call: TRBJ1-5
v_call: TRBV15
clone_size: few
d_call: .
cdr3_length: 15
cdr3_aa: CATRARDTSNQPQHF
cdr3_nt: TGTGCCACCAGGGCCCGGGACACTAGCAATCAGCCCCAGCATTTT

j_call: TRBJ2-2
v_call: TRBV12-3/TRBV12-4
clone_size: .
d_call: .
cdr3_length: 18
cdr3_aa: CASSSTPQGGPNTGELFF
cdr3_nt: TGTGCCAGCAGTTCAACACCCCAAGGGGGGCCGAACACCGGGGAGCTGTTTTTT

j_call: TRBJ2-5
v_call: TRBV9
clone_size: .
d_call: .
cdr3_length: 12
cdr3_aa: CARSVGGETQYF
cdr3_nt: TGTGCCCGCAGCGTAGGGGGAGAGACCCAGTACTTC

j_call: TRBJ1-3
v_call: TRBV10-3
clone_size: many
d_call: TRBD1
cdr3_length: 15
cdr3_aa: CAISESTGPGNTIYF
cdr3_nt: TGTGCCATCAGTGAGTCGACAGGGCCTGGAAACACCATATATTTT

j_call: TRBJ2-3
v_call: TRBV11-2
clone_size: many
d_call: .
cdr3_length: 14
cdr3_aa: CASSLGRHSDTQYF
cdr3_nt: TGTGCCAGCAGCTTAGGTCGTCATTCAGATACGCAGTATTTT

j_call: TRBJ2-7
v_call: TRBV29-1
clone_size: .
d_call: .
cdr3_length: 12
cdr3_aa: CSVYTDRYEQYF
cdr3_nt: TGCAGCGTTTACACGGACCGCTACGAGCAGTACTTC

j_call: TRBJ2-4
v_call: TRBV12-3/TRBV12-4
clone_size: few
d_call: .
cdr3_length: 14
cdr3_aa: CASRYRSSQNIQYF
cdr3_nt: TGTGCCAGCAGATACAGGAGCTCCCAAAACATTCAGTACTTC

j_call: TRBJ1-4
v_call: TRBV24-1
clone_size: .
d_call: TRBD1
cdr3_length: 19
cdr3_aa: CATSDLEVQGGATNEKLFF
cdr3_nt: TGTGCCACCAGTGATTTGGAAGTACAGGGGGGAGCGACTAATGAAAAACTGTTTTTT

j_call: TRBJ2-2
v_call: TRBV5-1
clone_size: many
d_call: TRBD1
cdr3_length: 15
cdr3_aa: CASSPDRGLAGELFF
cdr3_nt: TGCGCCAGCAGTCCTGACAGGGGGCTCGCCGGGGAGCTGTTTTTT

j_call: TRBJ1-5
v_call: TRBV27
clone_size: .
d_call: .
cdr3_length: 16
cdr3_aa: CASSPLSTLGNQPQHF
cdr3_nt: TGTGCCAGCTCCCCCCTCTCAACTTTGGGCAATCAGCCCCAGCATTTT

j_call: TRBJ1-1
v_call: TRBV11-3
clone_size: many
d_call: .
cdr3_length: 17
cdr3_aa: CASSLDGTGPWGTEAFF
cdr3_nt: TGTGCCAGCAGCTTAGATGGCACAGGACCTTGGGGCACTGAAGCTTTCTTT

j_call: TRBJ2-1
v_call: TRBV28
clone_size: many
d_call: TRBD2
cdr3_length: 15
cdr3_aa: CASSRSGSVYNEQFF
cdr3_nt: TGTGCCAGCAGTCGGAGCGGGAGTGTCTATAATGAGCAGTTCTTC

j_call: TRBJ1-1
v_call: TRBV7-9
clone_size: many
d_call: .
cdr3_length: 14
cdr3_aa: CASSSPGRNTEAFF
cdr3_nt: TGTGCCAGCAGTTCCCCTGGGCGGAACACTGAAGCTTTCTTT

j_call: TRBJ2-3
v_call: TRBV15
clone_size: medium-sized
d_call: TRBD2
cdr3_length: 18
cdr3_aa: CATSRDTLAGGPGDTQYF
cdr3_nt: TGTGCCACCAGCAGAGATACCCTAGCGGGAGGGCCGGGGGATACGCAGTATTTT

j_call: TRBJ2-5
v_call: TRBV7-9
clone_size: .
d_call: .
cdr3_length: 14
cdr3_aa: CASSLGQWGETQYF
cdr3_nt: TGTGCCAGCAGCTTAGGCCAGTGGGGGGAGACCCAGTACTTC

j_call: TRBJ2-1
v_call: TRBV2
clone_size: .
d_call: TRBD2
cdr3_length: 15
cdr3_aa: CASVGTSGAYNEQFF
cdr3_nt: TGTGCCAGCGTCGGGACTAGCGGGGCTTACAATGAGCAGTTCTTC

j_call: TRBJ2-2
v_call: TRBV6-2/TRBV6-3
clone_size: .
d_call: .
cdr3_length: 17
cdr3_aa: CASSYSPSSGGSGELFF
cdr3_nt: TGTGCCAGCAGTTACTCCCCCTCTAGTGGGGGTTCCGGGGAGCTGTTTTTT

j_call: TRBJ1-2
v_call: TRBV20-1
clone_size: .
d_call: .
cdr3_length: 12
cdr3_aa: CSAILNRDGYTF
cdr3_nt: TGCAGTGCAATATTAAACAGGGATGGCTACACCTTC

j_call: TRBJ2-2
v_call: TRBV7-9
clone_size: many
d_call: .
cdr3_length: 15
cdr3_aa: CASSADRTNTGELFF
cdr3_nt: TGTGCCAGCAGCGCCGACCGAACCAACACCGGGGAGCTGTTTTTT